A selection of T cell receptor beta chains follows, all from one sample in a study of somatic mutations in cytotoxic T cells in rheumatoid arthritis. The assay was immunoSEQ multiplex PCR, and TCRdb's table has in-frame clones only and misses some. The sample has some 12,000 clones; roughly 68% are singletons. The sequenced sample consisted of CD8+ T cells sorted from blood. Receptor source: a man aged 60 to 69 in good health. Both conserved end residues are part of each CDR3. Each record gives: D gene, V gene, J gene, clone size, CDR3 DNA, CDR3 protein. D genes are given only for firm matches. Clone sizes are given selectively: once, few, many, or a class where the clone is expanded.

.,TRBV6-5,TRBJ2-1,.,TGTGCCAGCAGTTACTCGATCAGGGGCGGGAATGAGCAGTTCTTC,CASSYSIRGGNEQFF
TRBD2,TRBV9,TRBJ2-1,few,TGTGCCAGCAGCGTAGATATAGCGGGAGTTTATGAGCAGTTCTTC,CASSVDIAGVYEQFF
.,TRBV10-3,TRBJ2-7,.,TGTGCCATCCGGGACGAGAGATACGAGCAGTACTTC,CAIRDERYEQYF
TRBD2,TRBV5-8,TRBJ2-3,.,TGTGCCAGCGGTCTAGCGGTCTCACTCGGCACAGATACGCAGTATTTT,CASGLAVSLGTDTQYF
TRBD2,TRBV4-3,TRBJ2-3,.,TGCGCCAGCAGCCAAGATCCTAGCGGGGGCGTGGATACGCAGTATTTT,CASSQDPSGGVDTQYF
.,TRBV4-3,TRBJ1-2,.,TGCGCCAGCAGCCAAGATAGGGGAGGGTATGGCTACACCTTC,CASSQDRGGYGYTF
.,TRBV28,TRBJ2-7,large,TGTGCCAGCAGTTTGTTGGACAATTTCTCCCGAACAGGGCAGTACTTC,CASSLLDNFSRTGQYF
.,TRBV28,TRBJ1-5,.,TGTGCCAGCAGAACCATTACCCTTGGAGGGCTCAATCAGCCCCAGCATTTT,CASRTITLGGLNQPQHF
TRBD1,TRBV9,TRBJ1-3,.,TGTGCCAGCAGCTCCCAGGGGGGCTCTGGAAACACCATATATTTT,CASSSQGGSGNTIYF
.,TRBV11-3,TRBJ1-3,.,TGTGCCAGCAGCTCCAGACAGGACTCTGGAAACACCATATATTTT,CASSSRQDSGNTIYF
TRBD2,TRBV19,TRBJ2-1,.,TGTGCCAGTAGTATACTAGCGGGAGGGAGGGAGCAGTTCTTC,CASSILAGGREQFF
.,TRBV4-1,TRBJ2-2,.,TGCGCCAGCAGCCGAGGGCCCCCCGGGGAGCTGTTTTTT,CASSRGPPGELFF
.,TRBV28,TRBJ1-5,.,TGTGCCAGCAGCCGAGAAGGGACGTTCTATAGCAATCAGCCCCAGCATTTT,CASSREGTFYSNQPQHF
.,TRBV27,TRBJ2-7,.,TGTGCCAGCAAGTATGGGTACGAGCAGTACTTC,CASKYGYEQYF
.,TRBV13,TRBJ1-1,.,TGTGCCAGCAACGGACCCCCGAACACTGAAGCTTTCTTT,CASNGPPNTEAFF
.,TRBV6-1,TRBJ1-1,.,TGTGCCAGCAGGGACAACACTGAAGCTTTCTTT,CASRDNTEAFF
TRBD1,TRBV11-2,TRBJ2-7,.,TGTGCCAGCAGCTTAGACCGGGACAGGGACTACGAGCAGTACTTC,CASSLDRDRDYEQYF
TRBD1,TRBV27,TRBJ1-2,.,TGTGCCAGCAGTCTCACAGGGGTATATGGCTACACCTTC,CASSLTGVYGYTF
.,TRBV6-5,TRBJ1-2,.,TGTGCCAGCAGTTACTCTAGCGGGGACTACACCTTC,CASSYSSGDYTF
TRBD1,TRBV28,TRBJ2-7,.,TGTGCCAGCAGTCCCACAGGGGAGAAAAACTACGAGCAGTACTTC,CASSPTGEKNYEQYF
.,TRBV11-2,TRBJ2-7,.,TGTGCCAGCAGCCCCGCATTCGCGAGCTCCTACGAGCAGTACTTC,CASSPAFASSYEQYF
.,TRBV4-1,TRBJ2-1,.,TGCGCCAGCAGCCAAGATTCGAACAATGAGCAGTTCTTC,CASSQDSNNEQFF
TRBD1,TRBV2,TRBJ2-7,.,TGTGCCAGCAGCTTCGGACAGGCTTCCTACGAGCAGTACTTC,CASSFGQASYEQYF
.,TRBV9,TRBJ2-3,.,TGTGCCAGCGGCGGGGTGGACACAGATACGCAGTATTTT,CASGGVDTDTQYF
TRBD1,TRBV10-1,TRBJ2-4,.,TGCGCCAGCAGTGAGCCGTGGACAGGCGGTTTTCCCCAGATAAGGATAGCCAAAAACATTCAGTACTTC,CASSEPWTGGFPQIRIAKNIQYF
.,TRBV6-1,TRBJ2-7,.,TGTGCCAGCAGTGAAGGGTTCCGGATCTCCGAGCAGTACTTC,CASSEGFRISEQYF
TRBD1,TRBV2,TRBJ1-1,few,TGTGCCAGCAGCGCACAGGGGTGGGAGAACACTGAAGCTTTCTTT,CASSAQGWENTEAFF
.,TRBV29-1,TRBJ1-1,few,TGCAGCGTTGAAGATAAGGGGGACGGGACTGAAGCTTTCTTT,CSVEDKGDGTEAFF
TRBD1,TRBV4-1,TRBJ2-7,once,TGCGCCAGCAGCCTTTACGGGACAGGGGGGGACGAGCAGTACTTC,CASSLYGTGGDEQYF
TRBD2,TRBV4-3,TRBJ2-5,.,TGCGCCAGCAGCCAAGATCTTTGGCTAGCGGGGGGGAAAGAGACCCAGTACTTC,CASSQDLWLAGGKETQYF
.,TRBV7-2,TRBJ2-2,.,TGTGCCAGCAGCTTAGGAGGGGCGGCGGGCACCGGGGAGCTGTTTTTT,CASSLGGAAGTGELFF
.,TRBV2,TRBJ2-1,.,TGTGCCAGCAGTGAAGCAGAAGACTCCTACAATGAGCAGTTCTTC,CASSEAEDSYNEQFF
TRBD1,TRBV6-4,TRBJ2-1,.,TGTGCCAGCAGCCCGGGACAGATAAACTACAATGAGCAGTTCTTC,CASSPGQINYNEQFF
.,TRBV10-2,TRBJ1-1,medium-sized,TGCGCCAGCAGTGAGTACAGTACCTCGAACACTGAAGCTTTCTTT,CASSEYSTSNTEAFF
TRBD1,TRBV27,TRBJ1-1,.,TGTGCCAGCAGTTTGGGGACAGGCTACACTGAAGCTTTCTTT,CASSLGTGYTEAFF
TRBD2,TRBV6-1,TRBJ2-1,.,TGTGCCAGCAGGGAACTAGCGGGGGTTACCCATGAGCAGTTCTTC,CASRELAGVTHEQFF
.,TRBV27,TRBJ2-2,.,TGTGCCAGCAGCTTTATCGACAGGCACGCGAACACCGGGGAGCTGTTTTTT,CASSFIDRHANTGELFF
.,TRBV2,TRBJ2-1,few,TGTGCCAGCAGGTCCGGGTCCGAATCCAATGAGCAGTTCTTC,CASRSGSESNEQFF
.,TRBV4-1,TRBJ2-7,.,TGCGCCAGCAGCCAAGATCGGGGGCGCGCCGAGCAGTACTTC,CASSQDRGRAEQYF
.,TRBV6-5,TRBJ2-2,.,TGTGCCAGCAGTTACTCGGCCGACACCGGGGAGCTGTTTTTT,CASSYSADTGELFF
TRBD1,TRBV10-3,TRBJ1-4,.,TGTGCCATCAGCGAGTCAGAGGGACAGGGGGCCGAAAAACTGTTTTTT,CAISESEGQGAEKLFF
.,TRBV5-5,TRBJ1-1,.,TGTGCCAGCAGCTTGGGTACGAACACTGAAGCTTTCTTT,CASSLGTNTEAFF
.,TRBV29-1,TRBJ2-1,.,TGCAGCGTTCTTTCCGGACGGGTCGATGAGCAGTTCTTC,CSVLSGRVDEQFF
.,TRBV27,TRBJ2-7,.,TGTGCCAGCGGCTCTCCCTACGAGCAGTACTTC,CASGSPYEQYF
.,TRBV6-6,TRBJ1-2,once,TGTGCCAGCAGTTATGCAGGCGCGAGCTATGGCTACACCTTC,CASSYAGASYGYTF
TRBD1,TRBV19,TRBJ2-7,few,TGTGCCAGTAGACCGGGACAGGGGGCCTACGAGCAGTACTTC,CASRPGQGAYEQYF
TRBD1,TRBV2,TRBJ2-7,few,TGTGCCAGCTCTCGGACAGGGGCCTACGAGCAGTACTTC,CASSRTGAYEQYF
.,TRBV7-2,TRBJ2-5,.,TGTGCCAGCAGCTTAGGGTTATTCGGAGAGACCCAGTACTTC,CASSLGLFGETQYF
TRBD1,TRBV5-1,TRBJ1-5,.,TGCGCCAGCAGCCCGTCCGGGACAGGGGTTCAGCCCCAGCATTTT,CASSPSGTGVQPQHF
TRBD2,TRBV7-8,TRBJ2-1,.,TGTGCCAGCAGCTTAACTAGCGGGGGGGCCGGTGAGCAGTTCTTC,CASSLTSGGAGEQFF
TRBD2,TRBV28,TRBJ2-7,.,TGTGCCAGCAGCCACGGACTAGCGGGAGTTGAGCAGTACTTC,CASSHGLAGVEQYF